The 14 T cell receptor beta chains listed next were all sequenced from one sample in a study of breast tumors, draining lymph nodes, adjacent tissues. In TCRdb, the multiplex PCR reads were re-called with MiXCR into one record per CDR3 protein. The repertoire has about 200,000 distinct CDR3 sequences, 30% to 40% of them found once; the top ten carry roughly 4%. Breast cancer patients provided tissue from their axillary draining lymph nodes. Sequenced input: axillary lymph node tissue. These receptors originate from a female donor with breast cancer. Some clones in this sample may be carry-over from other donors' samples.

This clonotype came up many times. This sequence joins TRBV25-1 and TRBJ2-1; D is perhaps TRBD2 (5 bases). The CDR3 is 17 amino acids. Looked up from germline, CDR1 is MGHDK and CDR2 is SYGVNS. With 5 bases removed from V and 0 bases from J, the gap between germline ends came to 17 bases. Written as DNA, the CDR3 is TGTGCCAGCAGTCACCCAGAGGACTGGAGCTCCTACAATGAGCAGTTCTTC. This codes for CASSHPEDWSSYNEQFF.

The V gene is TRBV12-3 or TRBV12-4, the J gene TRBJ2-3; 9 nucleotides align to TRBD2. Trimming cost V 5 bases and J 11 bases; bases outside gene matches: 8. This CDR3 comprises 13 residues. For the CDR3, the DNA is TGTGCCAGCAGTGCGGCGGGAGGGAATGAGCAGTATTTT. It codes for CASSAAGGNEQYF.

The J gene is TRBJ1-6, the V gene TRBV7-2, with D perhaps TRBD1 (5 bases). The CDR3 loop spans 13 amino acids. CDR1 and CDR2 (germline): SGHTA, FQGNSA. V lost 8 bases to trimming and J lost 9 bases, with 14 bases between them. The DNA of the CDR3 is TGTGCCAGCGGCTCTACGGGGCGTTCACCCCTCCACTTT. This translates into CASGSTGRSPLHF.

This clonotype was seen at least ten times. The genes are TRBV2 and TRBJ2-7, with D maybe TRBD2 (6 bases). The germline V and J ends were trimmed by 7 bases and 3 bases, with 16 bases remaining between them. The V gene's germline CDR1 is SNHLY and CDR2 FYNNEI. The CDR3 covers 14 residues. The CDR3 nucleotides read TGTGCCAGCACCCCGGGACTCCTAAACTACGAGCAGTACTTC. Translating gives CASTPGLLNYEQYF.

This clonotype has a count of ten or more. V is TRBV20-1 and J is TRBJ1-2; 9 nucleotides match TRBD1. There are 14 residues in the CDR3. The V gene end was trimmed by 5 bases and the J gene end by 6 bases; junction bases not matched to a gene: 10. Germline V gives CDR1 DFQATT, CDR2 SNEGSKA (reference sequence). This CDR3 is CSAATQGAVNGYTF. For the CDR3, the DNA is TGCAGTGCTGCCACACAGGGGGCGGTAAATGGCTACACCTTC.

V gene TRBV2 combines with J gene TRBJ1-6, with 8 positions matching TRBD1. The V gene's germline CDR1 is SNHLY and CDR2 FYNNEI. After removal of 4 bases from V and 7 bases from J, the junction contained 6 bases not matched to a gene. The CDR3 extends over 15 amino acids. In DNA form, the CDR3 reads TGTGCCAGCAGTGCTGGACAGGGTACAAATTCACCCCTCCACTTT. Translation: CASSAGQGTNSPLHF.

The sample holds many counts of this clonotype. The genes are TRBV19 and TRBJ1-3, with D unclear. Germline values: CDR1 LNHDA, CDR2 SQIVND (reference sequence). Deletions cut 5 bases from V and 4 bases from J, with 12 bases between. This CDR3 comprises 14 residues. CDR3 DNA: TGTGCCAGTAGTGAACACGGGCAAGGAAACACCATATATTTT. Protein: CASSEHGQGNTIYF.

This clonotype was counted ten times or more. The chain joins TRBV4-1 to TRBJ2-2, with TRBD1 matching 9 bases. V shed 4 bases and J 3 bases; nucleotides not matched to a gene: 9. CDR1 is MGHRA and CDR2 is YSYEKL in the germline V gene. The CDR3 is 17 residues long. The CDR3, as DNA: TGCGCCAGCAGCCGGAACCGGGACAGGGTCGACACCGGGGAGCTGTTTTTT. Translation: CASSRNRDRVDTGELFF.

With regard to this clonotype: A read error may be the cause here, since a much bigger clone is one base away. No conserved phenylalanine or tryptophan is present at the end of the CDR3, so a read error is the likely explanation. The rearrangement links TRBV28 to TRBJ2-2; D is tentatively TRBD1 or TRBD2 (7 bases each). Trimming took 6 bases from V and 4 from J, leaving 15 bases between them. The CDR3 runs 15 residues. Germline V gene lookup returns CDR1 MDHEN and CDR2 SYDVKM. Here the CDR3 DNA reads TGTGCCAGCAGGACGACAGGGAGGGTCACCGGGGAGCTGTTTCTT. It codes for CASRTTGRVTGELFL.

This chain joins TRBV20-1 and TRBJ2-3; 7 bases match TRBD2. Germline CDR1 DFQATT, CDR2 SNEGSKA (reference sequence). V trimming: 3 bases; J trimming: 5 bases; junction bases outside the gene matches: 5. The CDR3 sequence is 13 residues long. CDR3 sequence reads: CSASTSGEDTQYF. DNA for the CDR3: TGCAGTGCTAGCACGAGCGGGGAAGATACGCAGTATTTT.

The sample holds many counts of this clonotype. This chain uses TRBV12-3 or TRBV12-4 with TRBJ1-2, with 7 bases aligning to TRBD1. The CDR3 sequence is 13 residues long. V trimming: 7 bases; J trimming: 5 bases; junction bases outside the gene matches: 7. The CDR3 region is CASTLTTGYGYTF. Written as DNA, the CDR3 is TGTGCCAGCACCTTGACGACAGGGTATGGCTACACCTTC.

This clonotype was found many times. The chain carries TRBV2 and TRBJ1-5; no reliable D call. Trimming pared 5 bases from V and 3 bases from J, leaving 11 bases between. CDR1 SNHLY and CDR2 FYNNEI come from the germline V gene. The CDR3 covers 14 residues. In DNA form, the CDR3 reads TGTGCCAGCAGTAACCGACGGGTCAATCAGCCCCAGCATTTT. Its protein is CASSNRRVNQPQHF.

V gene TRBV20-1 combines with J gene TRBJ2-5, with 7 bases aligning to TRBD2. This CDR3 has 16 residues. Germline V gene data show CDR1 as DFQATT and CDR2 as SNEGSKA (reference sequence). Trimming removed 1 base from V and 4 bases from J; junction bases left unmatched: 12. The CDR3 DNA follows: TGCAGTGCTAGAGTCCCCGTAGCGGGCCTCCGAGAGACCCAGTACTTC. Amino acids: CSARVPVAGLRETQYF.

This clonotype was seen a single time. The chain combines TRBV18 with TRBJ2-6; no reliable D call. V was cut by 3 bases and J by 0 bases, with 6 bases left in between. CDR3 size: 15 residues. Germline assignment: CDR1 KGHSH and CDR2 LQKENI. The CDR3 coding sequence is TGTGCCAGCTCACCGGTCGCCTCTGGGGCCAACGTCCTGACTTTC. Translating it yields CASSPVASGANVLTF.